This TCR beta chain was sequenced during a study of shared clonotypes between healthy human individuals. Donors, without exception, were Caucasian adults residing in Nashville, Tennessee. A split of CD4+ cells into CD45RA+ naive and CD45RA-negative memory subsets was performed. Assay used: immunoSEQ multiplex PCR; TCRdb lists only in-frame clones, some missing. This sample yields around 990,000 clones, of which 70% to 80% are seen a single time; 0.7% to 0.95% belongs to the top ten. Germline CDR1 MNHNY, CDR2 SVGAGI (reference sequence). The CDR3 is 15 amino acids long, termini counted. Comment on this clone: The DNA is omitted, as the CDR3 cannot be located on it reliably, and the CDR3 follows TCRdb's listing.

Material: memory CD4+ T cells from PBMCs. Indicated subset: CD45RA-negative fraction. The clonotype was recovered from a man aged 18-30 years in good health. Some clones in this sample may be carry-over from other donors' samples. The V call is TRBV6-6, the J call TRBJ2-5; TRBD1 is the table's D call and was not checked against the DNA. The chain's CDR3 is CASSFGPGAQETQYF.